This T cell receptor (beta chain) was captured in a study of glioma-infiltrating T cells (TCRdb year 2016). About the investigation overall: Glioma tissue, non-neoplastic brain tissue and matched peripheral blood mononuclear cells were used as sources from which TCR alpha- and beta-chain repertoires were sequenced. Three low-grade glioma patients, 7 or 8 primary glioblastoma patients and three non-glioma patients contributing non-neoplastic brain tissue were included in the paired cohort. To measure divergence between tissue and blood T-cell populations, each tissue-infiltrating repertoire was compared with the peripheral blood repertoire of the same patient. The research as a whole found: Group comparisons were based on small numbers of patients: three non-neoplastic, three low-grade glioma and several glioblastoma patients. Only a very small number of CDR3 sequences turned up in both tissue and blood, a result put down to high CDR3 diversity combined with limited sampling. In non-neoplastic patients, VJ-independent divergence between tissue and blood fell below expectation, whereas in all gliomas, and especially in low-grade gliomas, the divergence rose above expectation.

The iRepertoire nested amplicon-rescue multiplex PCR (arm-PCR) platform was used to amplify TCR alpha and beta CDR3 regions from RNA. For one-step reverse transcription and amplification, 100-400 ng of tissue mRNA or PBMC total RNA was used as input. Following bead purification, Illumina adapters were added by a secondary multiplex PCR, and libraries between 200 and 400 bp were gel-purified. Internal 6-nucleotide barcodes were carried by the libraries and were used for demultiplexing. Sequencing of the libraries was done on an Illumina MiSeq using 2x220 or 2x250 nucleotide paired-end reads. For the original study's pipeline: Paired reads were merged using FLASH 1.2.11 and were aligned to the GRCh37 human genome using BWA-MEM, after which TRA and TRB reads were extracted. An IMGT-derived reference of cassette sequences and CDR3 motifs, with pseudogenes included, was used for V and J assignment. Three-frame translation of reads was performed, and productive CDR3s were defined as those with a C...FGXG motif and no stop codons. A clonotype was defined as a unique combination of a V-J cassette pair and a CDR3 amino acid sequence. Reads were filtered by Hamming distance, with the threshold set by the sequence error rate of each sample in mapped regions. The raw public data were reprocessed by TCRdb itself: fastp quality trimming at Q25, MiXCR clonotype calling, in-frame beta chains only. Every distinct CDR3 protein forms one entry, paired with its most common genes and DNA. TCRdb, rather than the study authors, made the V and J calls. The sample table contains 100,000 to 150,000 distinct CDR3 sequences; only one count was recorded for 24% of them. Jointly, the top ten make up under 35% of the sample.

From cysteine to phenylalanine, the CDR3 is 14 amino acids long. The sequence is cut down to CDR3 DNA, 42 bases in frame from base 1. V is pared back by 2 bases and J by 3 bases, with 7 bases lying between the germline termini. Via the germline V gene, CDR1 is KGHDR and CDR2 SFDVKD. About this clonotype: No cognate antigen has been identified for it. It has no much larger one-base neighbor in the sample; base qualities were not kept.

Source material: glioma tissue, nonneoplastic brain tissue, or PBMCs (not recorded which). This sequence originates from a human donor with low-grade glioma or glioblastoma, undergoing nonglioma brain surgery, or in good health (not recorded which). The rearrangement joined TRBV24-1 to TRBJ1-3, and TRBD1 may be the D gene, going by 5 matching bases. The CDR3 region: CATSDSGIGNTIYF. The sequence in DNA is TGTGCCACCAGTGATTCAGGGATTGGAAACACCATATATTTT.